Below, 10 T cell receptor beta chains from the same sample are listed, as sequenced in a study of T cells in localized non-small cell lung cancer. Here immunoSEQ multiplex PCR was the method, and the copy in TCRdb shows in-frame clones only, minus some. The sample has about 24,000 clones, approximately 90% seen once. Material: peripheral blood mononuclear cells, obtained before any cancer treatment. The receptors derive from a woman between 40 and 69 years old with stage III lung adenocarcinoma.

This rearrangement joins TRBV5-1 to TRBJ2-1; D not certain. This CDR3 has 16 residues. With 0 bases removed from V and 4 bases from J, the gap between germline ends came to 14 bases. Germline V lookup: CDR1 SGHRS, CDR2 YFSETQ. CDR3 in amino acids: CASSLGGNTDYNEQFF. The CDR3 DNA follows: TGCGCCAGCAGCTTGGGGGGAAATACCGATTACAATGAGCAGTTCTTC.

This chain joins TRBV7-2 and TRBJ1-1; D gene uncertain. Trimming took off 2 bases at V and 10 bases at J, with 11 bases between the two ends. CDR1 is SGHTA and CDR2 is FQGNSA in the germline V gene. The CDR3 covers 12 residues. As DNA, the CDR3 is TGTGCCAGCAGCTTAAGTGGGGTCGGAGCTTTCTTT. This codes for CASSLSGVGAFF.

The rearrangement links TRBV5-6 to TRBJ1-2; D not certain. CDR1 is SGHDT and CDR2 is YYEEEE in the germline V gene. This CDR3 is built from 12 residues. Trimming removed 0 bases from V and 2 bases from J, with 2 bases in between. As DNA, the CDR3 is TGTGCCAGCAGCTTGGCCAACTATGGCTACACCTTC. Amino acid sequence: CASSLANYGYTF.

The chain combines TRBV7-2 with TRBJ2-1; 11 positions agree with TRBD2. Germline V gene data show CDR1 as SGHTA and CDR2 as FQGNSA. The trim removed 0 bases at V and 5 bases at J, leaving 6 bases unmatched. CDR3 size: 17 residues. Here the CDR3 reads CASSLALAGGGNNEQFF. In DNA form, the CDR3 reads TGTGCCAGCAGCTTAGCGCTAGCGGGGGGAGGGAACAATGAGCAGTTCTTC. Looking up the rest from reference TRBV7-2 and TRBJ2-1 gives the full variable domain: GAGVSQSPSNKVTEKGKDVELRCDPISGHTALYWYRQSLGQGLEFLIYFQGNSAPDKSGLPSDRFSAERTGGSVSTLTIQRTQQEDSAVYLCASSLALAGGGNNEQFFGPGTRLTVL.

This chain uses TRBV9 with TRBJ2-3; 7 bases align to TRBD1. Trimming took 0 bases from V and 3 from J; bases not matched to a gene: 7. Germline lookup yields CDR1 SGDLS and CDR2 YYNGEE. This CDR3 has 16 amino acids. The CDR3 sequence: CASSVARSGGTDTQYF. CDR3 nucleotides: TGTGCCAGCAGCGTAGCTCGGTCAGGGGGTACAGATACGCAGTATTTT.

V usage is TRBV19 and J usage is TRBJ1-5; TRBD1 agrees at 7 bases. Germline V CDR1 and CDR2: LNHDA, SQIVND (reference sequence). Losses at the gene ends were 4 bases for V and 10 bases for J; bases not matched to a gene: 22. This CDR3 is built from 18 residues. The CDR3 sequence: CASSKGVGQKGFNPPQHF. The CDR3 DNA reads as TGTGCCAGTAGTAAAGGGGTGGGACAGAAGGGTTTTAATCCACCCCAGCATTTT.

The V gene is TRBV27, the J gene TRBJ1-2; tentative D call: TRBD1 (5 bases). Trimming removed 2 bases at V and 4 bases at J, with 17 bases between. The germline gives CDR1 MNHEY, CDR2 SMNVEV (reference sequence). The CDR3 loop spans 16 amino acids. DNA for the CDR3: TGTGCCAGCAGTTTAAGAGCCCAGGGATACGGCTATGGCTACACCTTC. Amino acid sequence: CASSLRAQGYGYGYTF.

CDR3 sequence reads: CASSPTGIAPYEQYF. The CDR3 DNA follows: TGCGCCAGCAGTCCGACAGGGATTGCCCCCTACGAGCAGTACTTC. The V and J genes are TRBV23-1 and TRBJ2-7, with 7 bases aligning to TRBD1. TRBV23-1 is designated an ORF whose function remains uncertain. Trimming removed 4 bases from V and 2 bases from J; junction bases left unmatched: 8. The CDR3 totals 15 residues.

J is TRBJ2-2 and V is TRBV7-9; D is tentatively TRBD1 or TRBD2 (5 bases each). Trimming stripped 3 bases from V and 3 bases from J, with 8 bases between. The CDR3 has 14 amino acids. The germline gives CDR1 SEHNR, CDR2 FQNEAQ (reference sequence). This CDR3 reads CASSLGVDTGELFF. CDR3 coding DNA: TGTGCCAGCAGCTTGGGGGTCGACACCGGGGAGCTGTTTTTT.

This clone was found once. The rearrangement joins TRBV5-1 to TRBJ1-6; 9 bases map to TRBD1. The V gene's germline CDR1 is SGHRS and CDR2 YFSETQ. The CDR3 contains 15 residues. The J segment lost 5 bases and the V segment lost 4 bases, leaving 4 bases of the junction unmatched. The CDR3 DNA is TGCGCCAGCAGCGGACAGGGGTTGGATAATTCACCCCTCCACTTT. Translation: CASSGQGLDNSPLHF.